The 26 T cell receptor beta chains below were found in one sample sequenced in a study of control samples from healthy donors and cancer patients. This table comes from immunoSEQ multiplex PCR, and its TCRdb copy is limited to in-frame clones, with some not included. The data contain under 300,000 clones, about four fifths of them singletons. The sample taken for sequencing was PBMCs. These receptor sequences come from a woman aged 55-69 years with lung cancer.

The genes are TRBV6-5 and TRBJ1-2; TRBD1 matches 7 bases. Trimming cost V 7 bases and J 8 bases; bases outside gene matches: 13. The CDR3 contains 14 residues. Germline assignment: CDR1 MNHEY and CDR2 SVGAGI. CDR3 nucleotides: TGTGCCAGCATGACCGGGACAGAATATATGGGCTACACCTTC. This gives the protein CASMTGTEYMGYTF.

The chain links TRBV2 to TRBJ1-2; TRBD1 is a possible D gene (6 bases). The germline V gene has CDR1 SNHLY and CDR2 FYNNEI. Trimming left V 3 bases short and J 5 bases short, with 16 bases between. The CDR3 length is 15 residues. The CDR3 loop is CASSDHLTGNYGYTF. The CDR3 DNA reads TGTGCCAGCAGTGACCATCTGACAGGAAATTATGGCTACACCTTC.

A word on this clone: This sample includes further DNA sequences coding for the same CDR3. The chain employs TRBV24-1 and TRBJ2-3, with D unclear. The germline V gene has CDR1 KGHDR and CDR2 SFDVKD. The CDR3 runs to 12 residues. The germline V and J ends were trimmed by 9 bases and 3 bases, with 9 bases remaining between them. The CDR3 region is CATGDITDTQYF. In DNA form, the CDR3 reads TGTGCCACCGGAGACATTACAGATACGCAGTATTTT.

This rearrangement joins TRBV10-2 to TRBJ1-5; weak D call: TRBD1 (6 bases). The CDR3 has 13 amino acids. The germline CDR1 and CDR2 sequences are WSHSY and SAAADI. V was trimmed by 6 bases and J by 7 bases, leaving 13 bases between them. CDR3 DNA: TGCGCCAGCAGAGGGGGTACTGGGCAGCCCCAGCATTTT. Translation gives CASRGGTGQPQHF.

The rearrangement uses TRBV27 and TRBJ2-5; 8 bases agree with TRBD1. The CDR3 runs 14 residues. Trimming took 3 bases from V and 5 from J; bases not matched to a gene: 5. The V gene's germline CDR1 is MNHEY and CDR2 SMNVEV (reference sequence). CDR3 in amino acids: CASSLQGATETQYF. The CDR3 coding sequence is TGTGCCAGCAGTTTGCAGGGGGCCACGGAGACCCAGTACTTC.

The chain joins TRBV28 to TRBJ2-7, with D unclear. Germline lookup yields CDR1 MDHEN and CDR2 SYDVKM. Trimming removed 2 bases from V and 2 bases from J, with 10 bases in between. The CDR3 contains 14 residues. Here the CDR3 reads CASSLAGPTYEQYF. Written as DNA, the CDR3 is TGTGCCAGCAGTTTAGCCGGGCCAACCTACGAGCAGTACTTC.

The chain is built from TRBV2 and TRBJ2-1, with D possibly matching TRBD1 (5 bases). This CDR3 comprises 11 residues. V shed 8 bases and J shed 11 bases, with 13 bases lying between them. Germline-derived CDR1 and CDR2 are SNHLY and FYNNEI. The CDR3 coding sequence is TGTGCCAGCGTTGGGCAGGGAAAGCAGTTCTTC. This codes for CASVGQGKQFF.

V usage is TRBV7-2 and J usage is TRBJ1-5; D is ambiguous. The CDR3 is 15 residues long. The germline V gene encodes CDR1 SGHTA and CDR2 FQGNSA. V was trimmed by 1 base and J by 2 bases, leaving 9 bases between them. CDR3 in amino acids: CASSLGLGGNQPQHF. The CDR3 DNA is TGTGCCAGCAGCTTAGGTCTCGGGGGCAATCAGCCCCAGCATTTT.

The V and J genes are TRBV6-4 and TRBJ2-1; 7 bases are a match to TRBD2. This CDR3 comprises 16 residues. CDR1 is MRHNA, CDR2 SNTAGT, per germline. V gave up 3 bases and J gave up 3 bases; unmatched junction bases: 8. CDR3 in amino acids: CASSEGTTHFYNEQFF. The CDR3 nucleotides are TGTGCCAGCAGTGAGGGGACTACCCATTTCTACAATGAGCAGTTCTTC.

The chain joins TRBV6-5 to TRBJ1-5, with D tentatively TRBD1 (6 bases). The CDR3 is 15 amino acids. Germline assignment: CDR1 MNHEY and CDR2 SVGAGI. Trimming took off 7 bases at V and 2 bases at J, with 15 bases between the two ends. This CDR3 is CASTQQGLGNQPQHF. The CDR3 nucleotides read TGTGCCAGCACCCAACAGGGCCTGGGCAATCAGCCCCAGCATTTT.

This sequence joins TRBV6-1 and TRBJ2-7; D unclear. CDR1 and CDR2 from the germline V gene are MNHNS and SASEGT. The CDR3 sequence is 14 residues long. The V gene lost 1 base and the J gene lost 4 bases, with 11 bases spanning the gap. The CDR3: CASSEGSDMYEQYF. The CDR3 nucleotides read TGTGCCAGCAGTGAAGGATCGGATATGTACGAGCAGTACTTC.

This chain uses TRBV7-2 with TRBJ1-5, with 8 bases lining up with TRBD1. There are 14 residues in the CDR3. CDR1 SGHTA and CDR2 FQGNSA come from the germline V gene. The V gene end was trimmed by 3 bases and the J gene end by 7 bases; junction bases not matched to a gene: 5. The CDR3 nucleotides read TGTGCCAGCAGCTTCGACAGGGGTGGGCAGCCCCAGCATTTT. Amino acids: CASSFDRGGQPQHF.

This chain's CDR3 is CASLGGGNQPQHF. The CDR3 region has the DNA TGTGCCAGCCTTGGAGGCGGCAATCAGCCCCAGCATTTT. This chain uses TRBV28 with TRBJ1-5; no clear D gene. V lost 8 bases and J 2 bases, leaving 10 bases between the germline ends. Germline V gene lookup returns CDR1 MDHEN and CDR2 SYDVKM. The CDR3 covers 13 residues.

The chain carries TRBV9 and TRBJ2-7; D unresolved. Germline CDR1 reads SGDLS; CDR2 reads YYNGEE. The CDR3 consists of 14 residues. With 0 bases removed from V and 6 bases from J, the gap between germline ends came to 13 bases. Here the CDR3 reads CASSVDWLSREQYF. In nucleotides, the CDR3 is TGTGCCAGCAGCGTAGATTGGCTGTCCCGCGAGCAGTACTTC.

The J gene is TRBJ1-2, the V gene TRBV5-1; 9 nucleotides match TRBD1. CDR1 and CDR2 (germline): SGHRS, YFSETQ. The CDR3 is made up of 16 amino acids. V lost 1 base and J lost 0; bases outside the gene matches: 4. CDR3 region: CASSLTGTGTNYGYTF. The CDR3, as DNA: TGCGCCAGCAGCTTGACCGGGACAGGGACTAACTATGGCTACACCTTC.

CDR3: CATSLRGGSDTQYF. CDR3 DNA: TGTGCCACCAGTCTCCGGGGGGGCTCAGATACGCAGTATTTT. This sequence joins TRBV15 and TRBJ2-3, with TRBD2 identical over 8 bases. J gave up 4 bases and V 6 bases, and 6 bases lay outside the gene matches. The CDR3 runs to 14 residues. Per germline, CDR1 LNHNV and CDR2 YYDKDF (reference sequence).

The chain has TRBV5-1 and TRBJ2-1; 8 bases align to TRBD2. V was clipped by 2 bases and J by 3 bases; unmatched bases: 4. Germline V gene sequence: CDR1 SGHRS, CDR2 YFSETQ. This CDR3 is built from 15 residues. CDR3: CASSFGRGDYNEQFF. CDR3 bases: TGCGCCAGCAGCTTTGGGCGGGGGGACTACAATGAGCAGTTCTTC.

The rearrangement uses TRBV5-1 and TRBJ2-7; D tentatively fits TRBD1 or TRBD2 (5 bases each). The CDR3 extends over 15 amino acids. With 3 bases removed from V and 9 bases from J, the gap between germline ends came to 22 bases. The germline V gene has CDR1 SGHRS and CDR2 YFSETQ. Here the CDR3 reads CASSSGGRDPERQYF. The CDR3 nucleotides read TGCGCCAGCAGCTCCGGCGGCAGGGACCCGGAGAGGCAGTACTTC.

The chain has TRBV9 and TRBJ2-5, with 7 bases that match TRBD2. With V trimmed by 0 bases and J by 3 bases, 5 bases remained unmatched. The germline V gene has CDR1 SGDLS and CDR2 YYNGEE. The CDR3 loop spans 15 amino acids. This chain's CDR3 is CASSVGPSGKETQYF. The CDR3 DNA sequence: TGTGCCAGCAGCGTAGGTCCTAGCGGAAAAGAGACCCAGTACTTC.

This chain links TRBV7-3 with TRBJ1-2; unclear D gene. The CDR3 consists of 15 residues. The germline V gene has CDR1 SGHTA and CDR2 FQGTGA. V was clipped by 0 bases and J by 0 bases, with 8 bases between them. The CDR3 bases are TGTGCCAGCAGCTTAACTAGGACGGCTAACTATGGCTACACCTTC. Amino acids: CASSLTRTANYGYTF.

The chain recombines TRBV5-1 with TRBJ2-3; D is unresolved. Trimming left V 0 bases short and J 3 bases short, with 11 bases between. Germline loops: CDR1 SGHRS, CDR2 YFSETQ. This CDR3 is 15 amino acids long. The CDR3 here is CASSLAGQRTDTQYF. CDR3 nucleotide sequence: TGCGCCAGCAGCTTGGCGGGCCAAAGGACAGATACGCAGTATTTT.

The V gene is TRBV6-4, the J gene TRBJ2-3, with 8 bases identical to TRBD1. The V gene's germline CDR1 is MRHNA and CDR2 SNTAGT. V lost 5 bases, J lost 3 bases, and 4 bases stayed unmatched. The CDR3 is 14 amino acids. CDR3 DNA sequence: TGTGCCAGCAGTCCACAGGGGGGAACAGATACGCAGTATTTT. Protein sequence: CASSPQGGTDTQYF.

The chain recombines TRBV19 with TRBJ2-7; no clear D. Germline V gene lookup returns CDR1 LNHDA and CDR2 SQIVND (reference sequence). Trimming took 3 bases from V and 3 from J, leaving 9 bases between them. The CDR3 covers 13 residues. The CDR3 bases are TGTGCCAGTAGTATCGGGCGACACTACGAGCAGTACTTC. Amino acid sequence: CASSIGRHYEQYF.

The rearrangement links TRBV3-1 (or the pseudogene TRBV3-2) to TRBJ2-6; TRBD2 is a possible D gene (6 bases). The CDR3 loop spans 16 amino acids. V gave up 1 base and J gave up 2 bases, with 9 bases separating them. Per the germline V gene, CDR1 is LGHDT and CDR2 is YNNKEL (reference sequence). The CDR3: CASSQGWGAGANVLTF. The CDR3 DNA reads TGTGCCAGCAGCCAAGGGTGGGGGGCTGGGGCCAACGTCCTGACTTTC.

This rearrangement joins TRBV3-1 (or the pseudogene TRBV3-2) to TRBJ1-6; D unclear. The germline V and J ends were trimmed by 3 bases and 10 bases, with 19 bases remaining between them. The germline V gene encodes CDR1 LGHDT and CDR2 YNNKEL (reference sequence). The CDR3 covers 16 residues. Written as DNA, the CDR3 is TGTGCCAGCAGCCAGATTTTGGGCTTGAGGGCCTCACCCCTCCACTTT. Translation gives CASSQILGLRASPLHF.

For this clone: One end of the junction fails to match germline, which may point to a read error. The rearrangement uses TRBV2 and TRBJ2-7; 10 bases fit TRBD2. Per the germline V gene, CDR1 is SNHLY and CDR2 is FYNNEI. There are 16 residues in the CDR3. CDR3 in DNA: TGTGCCAGCAGCGGGGGGCTGCTAGCGGGAGCCCCGGGCGGGCACTTC. This gives the protein CASSGGLLAGAPGGHF.